Presented here are 22 T cell receptor beta chains from one specimen sequenced in a study of T and B cells in COVID-19 patients. Multiplex PCR with BIOMED2 TRB-A/B primer pools amplified TRB rearrangements. TCRdb re-called the multiplex PCR reads through MiXCR, storing one row per CDR3 protein. Of roughly 13,000 distinct CDR3 sequences listed, 28% were seen once; the top ten hold approximately 6.2%. Each TRB amplification used roughly 230-550 ng of genomic DNA from blood. Sequenced material: blood. Receptor source: a human donor who had recovered from COVID-19.

The rearrangement uses TRBV5-6 and TRBJ1-2, with 9 bases fitting TRBD1. Germline assignment: CDR1 SGHDT and CDR2 YYEEEE. V shed 5 bases and J 2 bases; nucleotides not matched to a gene: 7. There are 15 residues in the CDR3. CDR3 nucleotide sequence: TGTGCCAGCAGTACCCCGGGACAGGGAAACTATGGCTACACCTTC. Translating it yields CASSTPGQGNYGYTF.

This clonotype was seen a few times. The chain employs TRBV5-6 and TRBJ1-5; TRBD1 aligns across 8 bases. V trimming: 0 bases; J trimming: 2 bases; junction bases outside the gene matches: 4. CDR3 length: 16 amino acids. Germline CDR1 is SGHDT and CDR2 is YYEEEE. CDR3 protein: CASSLGAGGGNQPQHF. The DNA for the CDR3 is TGTGCCAGCAGCTTGGGGGCAGGGGGCGGCAATCAGCCCCAGCATTTT.

The chain is built from TRBV7-9 and TRBJ1-4; unclear D gene. Germline CDR1 SEHNR, CDR2 FQNEAQ (reference sequence). The CDR3 sequence is 14 residues long. V lost 8 bases and J lost 6, with 16 bases in between. CDR3 loop: CASRRARDDEKLFF. Here the CDR3 DNA reads TGTGCCAGCCGGCGGGCGAGGGATGATGAAAAACTGTTTTTT.

The rearrangement uses TRBV20-1 and TRBJ1-4, with D perhaps matching TRBD1 (5 bases). This CDR3 has 15 amino acids. V was shortened by 6 bases and J by 3 bases, with 17 bases between the two germline ends. The germline V gene encodes CDR1 DFQATT and CDR2 SNEGSKA (reference sequence). The CDR3 nucleotides read TGCAGTGCGAAGGTAGCTGGGGGAGCTAATGAAAAACTGTTTTTT. It codes for CSAKVAGGANEKLFF.

This rearrangement joins TRBV6-4 to TRBJ1-1, with TRBD1 identical over 10 bases. V shed 1 base, J shed 5 bases, and the junction held 4 bases outside the gene matches. The CDR3 covers 15 residues. CDR1 is MRHNA, CDR2 SNTAGT, per germline. The DNA of the CDR3 is TGTGCCAGCAGTGACTGGACAGGGGGAAGGACTGAAGCTTTCTTT. Translating gives CASSDWTGGRTEAFF.

The V gene is TRBV28, the J gene TRBJ2-6; no definite D call. Trimming took off 7 bases at V and 6 bases at J, with 13 bases between the two ends. CDR1 is MDHEN, CDR2 SYDVKM, per germline. The CDR3 has 14 amino acids. CDR3 in amino acids: CASTPFDLANVLTF. The CDR3 coding sequence is TGTGCCAGCACTCCCTTCGACCTGGCCAACGTCCTGACTTTC.

In this sample, this clonotype turned up many times. This chain links TRBV27 with TRBJ2-1; D gene unclear. In germline, CDR1 is MNHEY, CDR2 SMNVEV (reference sequence). Trimming stripped 0 bases from V and 0 bases from J, with 9 bases between. The CDR3 is 16 amino acids. This CDR3 reads CASSLSTVYSYNEQFF. The CDR3 DNA is TGTGCCAGCAGTTTATCGACGGTATACTCCTACAATGAGCAGTTCTTC.

The CDR3 DNA is TGTGCCAGCACCGGTGGGGGGGGAAGATCGGAGGAGACCCAGTACTTC. It specifies CASTGGGGRSEETQYF. This sequence joins TRBV6-5 and TRBJ2-5; the match to TRBD2 covers 7 bases. The CDR3 extends over 16 amino acids. Germline CDR1 is MNHEY and CDR2 is SVGAGI. Unmatched junction bases numbered 16, after V lost 7 bases and J lost 5 bases.

This clonotype turned up a few times. The chain has TRBV18 and TRBJ1-1, with TRBD1 matching over 7 bases. V shed 1 base and J 2 bases; nucleotides not matched to a gene: 4. CDR1 and CDR2 from the germline V gene are KGHSH and LQKENI. The CDR3 covers 15 residues. DNA of the CDR3: TGTGCCAGCTCACCACGGGGACAGCTTAACACTGAAGCTTTCTTT. It encodes CASSPRGQLNTEAFF. The full variable domain, rest sourced from reference TRBV18 and TRBJ1-1, is NAGVMQNPRHLVRRRGQEARLRCSPMKGHSHVYWYRQLPEEGLKFMVYLQKENIIDESGMPKERFSAEFPKEGPSILRIQQVVRGDSAAYFCASSPRGQLNTEAFFGQGTRLTVV.

There are a few counts of this clonotype. The chain uses TRBV7-9 and TRBJ2-5, with D perhaps matching TRBD2 (5 bases). V was shortened by 1 base and J by 1 base, with 13 bases between the two germline ends. This CDR3 is 16 amino acids long. The germline V gene encodes CDR1 SEHNR and CDR2 FQNEAQ (reference sequence). CDR3 amino acids: CASSLVGVEGQETQYF. As DNA, the CDR3 is TGTGCCAGCAGCTTAGTCGGGGTAGAGGGCCAAGAGACCCAGTACTTC. The entire variable domain, with the rest obtained from reference TRBV7-9 and TRBJ2-5, is as follows: DTGVSQNPRHKITKRGQNVTFRCDPISEHNRLYWYRQTLGQGPEFLTYFQNEAQLEKSRLLSDRFSAERPKGSFSTLEIQRTEQGDSAMYLCASSLVGVEGQETQYFGPGTRLLVL.

A note on this clonotype: Being one base from a much bigger clone, this may be a read error. The chain is built from TRBV5-6 and TRBJ2-2; D might be TRBD1 (5 bases). The CDR3 is made up of 15 amino acids. Per the germline V gene, CDR1 is SGHDT and CDR2 is YYEEEE. CDR3 amino acids: CGSSLDGARTGELFF. The CDR3 region has the DNA TGTGGCAGCAGCTTGGATGGGGCTCGGACCGGGGAGCTGTTTTTT.

By frequency in the sample, this clonotype is medium-sized. The J gene is TRBJ2-3, the V gene TRBV19; possibly TRBD1 or TRBD2 for D (5 bases each). With 5 bases removed from V and 0 bases from J, the gap between germline ends came to 18 bases. The CDR3 contains 17 residues. Germline assignment: CDR1 LNHDA and CDR2 SQIVND (reference sequence). In nucleotides, the CDR3 is TGTGCCAGTAGTTCCCAACTAGGGGTTGCTAGCACAGATACGCAGTATTTT. Translated: CASSSQLGVASTDTQYF.

In DNA, the CDR3 is TGCAGTGCTAGTGGCGGGTCTGGTATTGGCTACACCTTC. This encodes CSASGGSGIGYTF. The chain recombines TRBV20-1 with TRBJ1-2; D call uncertain. Trimming shortened V by 3 bases and J by 7 bases, and 15 bases separated the two germline ends. Germline assignment: CDR1 DFQATT and CDR2 SNEGSKA (reference sequence). There are 13 residues in the CDR3.

The V gene is TRBV5-1, the J gene TRBJ2-3, with 7 positions matching TRBD1. Germline values: CDR1 SGHRS, CDR2 YFSETQ. The CDR3 length is 14 residues. V was clipped by 3 bases and J by 1 base; unmatched bases: 2. CDR3 sequence (DNA): TGCGCCAGCAGCTGGGGGACAGGCACAGATACGCAGTATTTT. Amino acid sequence: CASSWGTGTDTQYF. Full variable domain (outside the CDR3, taken from reference TRBV5-1 and TRBJ2-3): KAGVTQTPRYLIKTRGQQVTLSCSPISGHRSVSWYQQTPGQGLQFLFEYFSETQRNKGNFPGRFSGRQFSNSRSEMNVSTLELGDSALYLCASSWGTGTDTQYFGPGTRLTVL.

This chain connects TRBV7-6 to TRBJ2-5; 10 bases are shared with TRBD2. Losses at the gene ends were 5 bases for V and 5 bases for J; bases not matched to a gene: 14. The CDR3 is made up of 17 amino acids. The V gene's germline CDR1 is SGHVS and CDR2 FNYEAQ. CDR3 sequence: CASSPGALAGAGETQYF. Here the CDR3 DNA reads TGTGCCAGCAGCCCTGGAGCGCTAGCGGGGGCAGGGGAGACCCAGTACTTC.

The genes are TRBV27 and TRBJ2-1, with D perhaps matching TRBD1 or TRBD2 (5 bases each). Germline loops: CDR1 MNHEY, CDR2 SMNVEV (reference sequence). Trimming left V 5 bases short and J 2 bases short, with 10 bases between. The CDR3 spans 14 residues. Here the CDR3 DNA reads TGTGCCAGCAGTGAAAGGGACCCCTACAATGAGCAGTTCTTC. Amino acid sequence: CASSERDPYNEQFF.

As regards this clonotype: Germline is not matched at one junction end, which may reflect a read error. This sequence joins TRBV5-4 and TRBJ2-3; 12 positions agree with TRBD2. The CDR3 sequence is 16 residues long. Germline loops: CDR1 SGHNT, CDR2 YYREEE (reference sequence). This CDR3 is CASSTPSGRDTDTQYF. CDR3 bases: TGCGCCAGCAGCACTCCTAGCGGGAGGGACACAGATACGCAGTATTTT.

This clonotype showed up just once. This chain joins TRBV5-1 and TRBJ1-4; D remains ambiguous. Germline CDR1 SGHRS, CDR2 YFSETQ. V was clipped by 0 bases and J by 0 bases, with 9 bases between them. This CDR3 spans 16 amino acids. CDR3 loop: CASSLGGIATNEKLFF. The DNA of the CDR3 is TGCGCCAGCAGCTTGGGTGGGATTGCAACTAATGAAAAACTGTTTTTT.

Relative to its sample, this clonotype is medium-sized (0.01 to 0.1%). The chain couples TRBV19 to TRBJ2-7; TRBD2 matches 7 bases. In germline, CDR1 is LNHDA, CDR2 SQIVND (reference sequence). The CDR3 is 12 residues long. V shed 6 bases, J shed 4 bases, and the junction held 3 bases outside the gene matches. The CDR3 region is CASRQAGYEQYF. The CDR3 DNA reads TGTGCCAGTAGACAAGCGGGATACGAGCAGTACTTC.

The table lists this clonotype with a few counts. V is TRBV5-1 and J is TRBJ2-5; a weak D match, TRBD2 (6 bases). Germline lookup yields CDR1 SGHRS and CDR2 YFSETQ. Deletions cut 5 bases from V and 5 bases from J, with 10 bases between. This CDR3 has 12 residues. CDR3 amino acids: CASSRGRETQYF. The DNA for the CDR3 is TGCGCCAGCAGTCGGGGGAGGGAGACCCAGTACTTC.

The chain recombines TRBV7-2 with TRBJ2-2; a weak D match, TRBD1 (6 bases). Deletions cut 5 bases from V and 0 bases from J, with 10 bases between. The V gene's germline CDR1 is SGHTA and CDR2 FQGNSA. CDR3 length: 15 residues. CDR3: CASSQRQANTGELFF. The CDR3 DNA sequence: TGTGCCAGCAGCCAACGACAGGCGAACACCGGGGAGCTGTTTTTT.

Many counts were recorded for this clonotype. The CDR3 nucleotides are TGTGCCAGCAGTTTAAGGGAGAGCTCCTATAATTCACCCCTCCACTTT. Translating it yields CASSLRESSYNSPLHF. The chain is built from TRBV27 and TRBJ1-6; D is unresolved. CDR1 is MNHEY and CDR2 is SMNVEV in the germline V gene (reference sequence). This CDR3 is 16 amino acids long. V dropped 2 bases and J dropped 0 bases, with 8 bases sitting between them.